The TCR beta chain described here comes from a study of glioma-infiltrating T cells after dendritic cell vaccination. Study background: Pretreatment tumor was residual fresh-frozen tissue from the lysate-preparation resection.

This clone was detected only once. The primer mix had 60 V beta and 13 J beta primers. The repertoire was sequenced with immunoSEQ multiplex PCR; TCRdb's copy has only in-frame clones and lacks some. The sample consists of under 800 clones, around 90% of them appearing once. Losses at the gene ends were 7 bases for V and 5 bases for J; bases not matched to a gene: 10. Germline V CDR1 and CDR2: KGHSH, LQKENI. The CDR3 loop spans 15 amino acids. The TCR originated in a human donor with glioblastoma. The chain combines TRBV18 with TRBJ2-2; 7 bases map to TRBD2. The material sequenced was tumor tissue, taken before dendritic cell vaccination. CDR3 DNA sequence: TGTGCCAGCTACCGGGGCGGAGCGGGGACCGGGGAGCTGTTTTTT. This sequence encodes CASYRGGAGTGELFF.